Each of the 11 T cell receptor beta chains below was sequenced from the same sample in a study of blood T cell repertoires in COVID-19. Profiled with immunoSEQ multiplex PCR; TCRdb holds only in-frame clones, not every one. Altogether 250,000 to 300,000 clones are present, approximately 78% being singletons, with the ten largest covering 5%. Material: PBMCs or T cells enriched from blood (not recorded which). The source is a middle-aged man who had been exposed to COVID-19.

CDR3: CASSVYRTYGSQHF. CDR3 DNA: TGTGCCAGCAGCGTATACAGGACGTACGGGTCCCAGCATTTT. The rearrangement uses TRBV9 and TRBJ1-5, with D possibly matching TRBD1 (5 bases). The length of the CDR3 is 14 residues. Germline V CDR1 and CDR2: SGDLS, YYNGEE. V lost 1 base, J lost 11 bases, and 16 bases lay in between.

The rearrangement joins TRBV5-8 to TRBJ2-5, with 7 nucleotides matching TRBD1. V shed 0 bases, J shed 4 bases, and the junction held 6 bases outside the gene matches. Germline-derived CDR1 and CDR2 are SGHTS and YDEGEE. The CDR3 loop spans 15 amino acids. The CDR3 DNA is TGTGCCAGCAGCTTGGTAGGACAGGCCCCAGAGACCCAGTACTTC. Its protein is CASSLVGQAPETQYF.

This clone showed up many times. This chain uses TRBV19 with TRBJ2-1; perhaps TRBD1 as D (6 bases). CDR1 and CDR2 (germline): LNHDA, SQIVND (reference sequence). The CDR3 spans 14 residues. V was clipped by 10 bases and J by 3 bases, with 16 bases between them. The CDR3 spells CATKAQGLYNEQFF. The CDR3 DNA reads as TGTGCCACCAAGGCGCAGGGGCTCTACAATGAGCAGTTCTTC.

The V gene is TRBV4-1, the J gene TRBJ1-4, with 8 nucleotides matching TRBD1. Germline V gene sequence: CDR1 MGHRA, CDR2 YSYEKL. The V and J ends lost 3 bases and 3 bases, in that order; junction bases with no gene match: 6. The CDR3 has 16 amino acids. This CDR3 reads CASSHQDRVANEKLFF. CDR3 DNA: TGCGCCAGCAGCCACCAGGACAGGGTGGCTAATGAAAAACTGTTTTTT.

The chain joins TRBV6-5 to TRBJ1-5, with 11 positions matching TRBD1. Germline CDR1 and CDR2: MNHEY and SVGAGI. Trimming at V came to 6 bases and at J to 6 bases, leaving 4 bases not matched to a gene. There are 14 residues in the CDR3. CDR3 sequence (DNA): TGTGCCAGCAGAGGAGGGACAGGGGGTCAGCCCCAGCATTTT. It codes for CASRGGTGGQPQHF.

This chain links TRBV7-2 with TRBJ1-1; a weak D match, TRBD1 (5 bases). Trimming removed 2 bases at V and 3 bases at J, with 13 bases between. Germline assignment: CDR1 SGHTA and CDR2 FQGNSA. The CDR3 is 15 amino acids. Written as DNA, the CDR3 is TGTGCCAGCAGCTTATCCGGGGGTGAGCACACTGAAGCTTTCTTT. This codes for CASSLSGGEHTEAFF.

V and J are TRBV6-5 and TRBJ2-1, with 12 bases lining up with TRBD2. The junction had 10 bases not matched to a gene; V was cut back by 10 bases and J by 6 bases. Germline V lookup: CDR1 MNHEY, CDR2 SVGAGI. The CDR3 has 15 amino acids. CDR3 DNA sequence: TGTGCCACCCAAGAAGGACTAGCGGGACGCAATGAGCAGTTCTTC. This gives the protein CATQEGLAGRNEQFF.

The CDR3 here is CASSQDLRTGLLVQPQHF. As DNA, the CDR3 is TGTGCCAGCAGCCAAGACCTCAGGACAGGACTTCTGGTACAGCCCCAGCATTTT. The rearrangement joins TRBV4-2 to TRBJ1-5; 7 bases line up with TRBD1. CDR1 and CDR2 from the germline V gene are LGHNA and YNFKEQ. V gave up 0 bases and J gave up 7 bases; unmatched junction bases: 15. This CDR3 contains 18 residues.

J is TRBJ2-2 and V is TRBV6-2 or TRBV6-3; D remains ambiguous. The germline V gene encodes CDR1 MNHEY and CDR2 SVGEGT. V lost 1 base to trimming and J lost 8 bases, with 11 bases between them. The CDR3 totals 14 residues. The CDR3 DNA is TGTGCCAGCAGTTACTTTGGTGAGGCGGGGGAGCTGTTTTTT. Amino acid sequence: CASSYFGEAGELFF.

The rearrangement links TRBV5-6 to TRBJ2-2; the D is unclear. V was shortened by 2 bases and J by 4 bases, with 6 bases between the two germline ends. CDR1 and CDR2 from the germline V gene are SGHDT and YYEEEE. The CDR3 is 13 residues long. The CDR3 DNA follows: TGTGCCAGCAGCTTCACGGTCACCGGGGAGCTGTTTTTT. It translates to CASSFTVTGELFF.

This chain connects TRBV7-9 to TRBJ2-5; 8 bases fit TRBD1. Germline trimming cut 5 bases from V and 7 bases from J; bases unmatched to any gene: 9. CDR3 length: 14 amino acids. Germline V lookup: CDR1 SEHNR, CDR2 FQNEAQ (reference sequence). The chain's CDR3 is CASSPTTGVATQYF. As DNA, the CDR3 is TGTGCCAGCAGCCCCACGACAGGGGTGGCGACCCAGTACTTC.